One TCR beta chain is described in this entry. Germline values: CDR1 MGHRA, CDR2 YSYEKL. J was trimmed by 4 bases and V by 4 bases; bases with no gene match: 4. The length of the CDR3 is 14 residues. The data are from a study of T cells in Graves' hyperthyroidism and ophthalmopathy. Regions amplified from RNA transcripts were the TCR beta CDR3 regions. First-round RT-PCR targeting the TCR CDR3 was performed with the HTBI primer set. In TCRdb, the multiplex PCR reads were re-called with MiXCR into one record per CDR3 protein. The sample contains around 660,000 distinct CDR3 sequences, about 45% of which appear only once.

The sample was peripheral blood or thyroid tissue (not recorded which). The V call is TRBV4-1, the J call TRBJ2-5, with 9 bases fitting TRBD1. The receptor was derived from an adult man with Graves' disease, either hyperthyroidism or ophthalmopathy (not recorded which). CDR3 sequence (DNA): TGCGCCAGCAGCCGAGAGGACAGGGGAGAGACCCAGTACTTC. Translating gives CASSREDRGETQYF.